These T cell receptor beta chains were read from a single sample in a study of CD8 T cells in Susac syndrome. TCRdb processed the immunoSEQ multiplex PCR reads anew with MiXCR; each CDR3 protein has one entry. The data show roughly 120,000 distinct CDR3 sequences, around 94% seen once. Sequencing was performed on CD4+ T cells from PBMCs. Receptors originate from a human donor with multiple sclerosis. The CDR3 runs from the conserved cysteine through the conserved F or W. D genes are given only for firm matches. Some rows mark clone size as missing; the rest say once, few, many or name a class of expanded clone.

d_gene | abundance | j_gene | v_gene | CDR3nt | CDR3aa
NA | NA | TRBJ2-7 | TRBV21-1 | TGTGCCAGCAGCCCCTCCGGACAGGAGCAGTACTTC | CASSPSGQEQYF
NA | NA | TRBJ1-3 | TRBV18 | TGTGCCAGCTCACCACGGGCCAGGGGAGGCTCTGGAAACACCATATATTTT | CASSPRARGGSGNTIYF
NA | NA | TRBJ2-6 | TRBV2 | TGTGCCAGCAGTGAACACAGGCGCTCTGGGGCCAACGTCCTGACTTTC | CASSEHRRSGANVLTF
NA | once | TRBJ1-1 | TRBV7-9 | TGTGCCAGCAGCATAAGGAACACTGAAGCTTTCTTT | CASSIRNTEAFF
NA | NA | TRBJ1-1 | TRBV3-1 | TGTGCCAGCAGCAACGCCCCACAGGTCAACACTGAAGCTTTCTTT | CASSNAPQVNTEAFF
TRBD1 | once | TRBJ1-1 | TRBV7-9 | TGTGCCAGCAGACCCGGGACAGGGGTTTTCGACACTGAAGCTTTCTTT | CASRPGTGVFDTEAFF
NA | once | TRBJ1-3 | TRBV4-2 | TGTGCCAGCAGCCAAGAGTTCCGTGGAAACACCATATATTTT | CASSQEFRGNTIYF
NA | NA | TRBJ2-2 | TRBV19 | TGTGCCAGTAGTATCCTCGGACGTCGGGAGCTGTTTTTT | CASSILGRRELFF
NA | NA | TRBJ1-2 | TRBV12-3/TRBV12-4 | TGTGCCAGCAGTCGCTTGGGCAGGCATGGCTACACCTTC | CASSRLGRHGYTF
TRBD2 | NA | TRBJ2-1 | TRBV29-1 | TGCAGCGCCTTGACTAGCGGGTGGGTTAATGAGCAGTTCTTC | CSALTSGWVNEQFF
NA | NA | TRBJ1-1 | TRBV7-2 | TGTGCCAGCAGCTTAGGACATTTATCGCGGGCAGGGCTCAACACTGAAGCTTTCTTT | CASSLGHLSRAGLNTEAFF
TRBD1 | NA | TRBJ1-1 | TRBV6-2/TRBV6-3 | TGTGCCAGCAGTTACTCGAGAGCAGGGGGCACTGAAGCTTTCTTT | CASSYSRAGGTEAFF
NA | NA | TRBJ2-2 | TRBV5-1 | TGCGCCAGCAGCTTGGTCCCGGACGGTCAAATGACCGGGGAGCTGTTTTTT | CASSLVPDGQMTGELFF
NA | NA | TRBJ1-3 | TRBV27 | TGTGCCAGCAGAGGTCTGAACTCTGGAAACACCATATATTTT | CASRGLNSGNTIYF
NA | once | TRBJ1-2 | TRBV5-6 | TGTGCCAGCATGGGGGTTAACTATGGCTACACCTTC | CASMGVNYGYTF
NA | NA | TRBJ1-1 | TRBV2 | TGTGCCAGCATCATCCGGGGGAACACTGAAGCTTTCTTT | CASIIRGNTEAFF
NA | NA | TRBJ1-2 | TRBV27 | TGTGCCAGCAGTTTATCCGGCGCTAACTATGGCTACACCTTC | CASSLSGANYGYTF
NA | NA | TRBJ1-1 | TRBV19 | TGTGCCACCGCACGTGTGAACACTGAAGCTTTCTTT | CATARVNTEAFF
TRBD1 | NA | TRBJ1-5 | TRBV12-3/TRBV12-4 | TGTGCCAGCAGCCCACAGGGGGCGGGTCAGCCCCAGCATTTT | CASSPQGAGQPQHF
NA | once | TRBJ1-1 | TRBV14 | TGTGCCAGCAGCCAAAACGGAGGGAACACTGAAGCTTTCTTT | CASSQNGGNTEAFF
NA | NA | TRBJ2-5 | TRBV7-2 | TGTGCCAGCAGCTTAGGCTACGCGGAGACCCAGTACTTC | CASSLGYAETQYF
TRBD1 | NA | TRBJ2-2 | TRBV24-1 | TGTGCCACCAGTGATTCGGGACAGATGAAGTTCGCGAACACCGGGGAGCTGTTTTTT | CATSDSGQMKFANTGELFF